The 29 T cell receptor beta chains listed next were all sequenced from one sample in a study of T-cell reconstitution after alpha-beta-depleted transplantation in children. A library of TCRbeta sequences, prepared with unique molecular identifiers, was generated. One entry per CDR3 protein, called by TCRdb with MiXCR from the PCR reads. The sample has some 450,000 distinct CDR3 sequences, about 40% seen once. This specimen was PBMCs, taken before TCRalphabeta/CD19-depleted stem cell transplant. The receptors shown here come from a girl between 2 and 10 years old with aplastic anemia, due to receive a stem cell transplant.

With regard to this clonotype: A much bigger clone sits one base away, suggesting this may be a read error. The V call is TRBV5-1, the J call TRBJ2-7; weak D call: TRBD2 (5 bases). From germline, CDR1 is SGHRS and CDR2 YFSETQ. The CDR3 covers 12 residues. The CDR3 reads CASSTDFYEQSF. The CDR3 DNA reads TGCGCCAGCAGCACGGACTTCTACGAGCAGTCCTTC. Based on the CDR3 plus reference TRBV5-1 and TRBJ2-7, the full variable domain is KAGVTQTPRYLIKTRGQQVTLSCSPISGHRSVSWYQQTPGQGLQFLFEYFSETQRNKGNFPGRFSGRQFSNSRSEMNVSTLELGDSALYLCASSTDFYEQSFGPGTRLTVT.

In nucleotides, the CDR3 is TGTGCCAGCAGCGTAAGCTTTTTGGGATCCCTCCACTTT. Its translation: CASSVSFLGSLHF. The chain recombines TRBV5-6 with TRBJ1-6; D call uncertain. V dropped 4 bases and J dropped 14 bases, with 16 bases sitting between them. The CDR3 runs to 13 residues. CDR1 is SGHDT and CDR2 is YYEEEE in the germline V gene.

The V call is TRBV4-2, the J call TRBJ2-3; a weak D match, TRBD2 (6 bases). Trimming cost V 3 bases and J 0 bases, with 13 bases left between them. This CDR3 contains 16 residues. The germline gives CDR1 LGHNA, CDR2 YNFKEQ. CDR3 in amino acids: CASSHESGTSTDTQYF. The CDR3, as DNA: TGTGCCAGCAGCCATGAATCCGGGACTAGCACAGATACGCAGTATTTT.

This sequence joins TRBV20-1 and TRBJ2-1; perhaps TRBD1 as D (6 bases). The germline V and J ends were trimmed by 5 bases and 6 bases, with 11 bases remaining between them. The CDR3 extends over 12 amino acids. The germline gives CDR1 DFQATT, CDR2 SNEGSKA (reference sequence). Here the CDR3 DNA reads TGCAGTGCTGACCGGGACACCAATGAGCAGTTCTTC. This sequence encodes CSADRDTNEQFF.

This clonotype showed up many times. This chain links TRBV4-1 with TRBJ2-3; 12 bases align to TRBD2. Germline trimming cut 4 bases from V and 4 bases from J; bases unmatched to any gene: 3. Germline assignment: CDR1 MGHRA and CDR2 YSYEKL. The CDR3 extends over 15 amino acids. CDR3 sequence (DNA): TGCGCCAGCAGCCCAGGACTAGCGGGATCAGATACGCAGTATTTT. Residues: CASSPGLAGSDTQYF.

The V call is TRBV20-1, the J call TRBJ1-1; a weak D match, TRBD1 (5 bases). Between the trimmed V and J ends, which lost 7 bases and 4 bases, there was a span of 16 bases. This CDR3 is built from 13 residues. Germline loops: CDR1 DFQATT, CDR2 SNEGSKA (reference sequence). The CDR3 spells CSGGSPGGTEAFF. The CDR3 region has the DNA TGCAGTGGGGGGTCCCCTGGGGGCACTGAAGCTTTCTTT.

The chain couples TRBV7-2 to TRBJ2-5, with a tentative D call TRBD1 (6 bases). This CDR3 has 12 amino acids. Germline CDR1 is SGHTA and CDR2 is FQGNSA. V was shortened by 10 bases and J by 6 bases, with 15 bases between the two germline ends. CDR3 coding DNA: TGTGCCACCTCACAGGGATTAAAGACCCAGTACTTC. This translates into CATSQGLKTQYF.

This clonotype came up many times. This CDR3 reads CASSQALKTTGGVGNEQFF. Here the CDR3 DNA reads TGCGCCAGCAGCCAGGCTCTTAAGACCACAGGGGGGGTAGGCAATGAGCAGTTCTTC. The chain carries TRBV4-3 and TRBJ2-1; D is perhaps TRBD1 (8 bases). The CDR3 totals 19 residues. Germline values: CDR1 LGHNA, CDR2 YSLEER. The V end lost 3 bases, the J end lost 6 bases, and 27 bases lay between the germline ends.

The chain has TRBV5-6 and TRBJ1-2; D may be TRBD1 (5 bases). CDR3 length: 20 residues. V lost 2 bases, J lost 4 bases, and 30 bases lay in between. Germline V CDR1 and CDR2: SGHDT, YYEEEE. The CDR3 sequence is CASSLGWGAEATIVAYGYTF. The CDR3 region has the DNA TGTGCCAGCAGCTTAGGGTGGGGCGCAGAGGCTACCATCGTCGCCTATGGCTACACCTTC.

This clonotype was detected many times. DNA for the CDR3: TGCGCCAGCAGCTCACAGGCTGGGGCCAACGTCCTGACTTTC. Translating gives CASSSQAGANVLTF. The rearrangement joins TRBV5-1 to TRBJ2-6; D perhaps matches TRBD1 (5 bases). This CDR3 contains 14 residues. Trimming cost V 3 bases and J 2 bases, with 6 bases left between them. Germline values: CDR1 SGHRS, CDR2 YFSETQ.

V gene TRBV7-2 combines with J gene TRBJ2-7, with unresolved D. Trimming shortened V by 5 bases and J by 7 bases, and 15 bases separated the two germline ends. Germline V CDR1 and CDR2: SGHTA, FQGNSA. The CDR3 is 13 residues long. CDR3 in amino acids: CASSAGTRREQYF. The CDR3 bases are TGTGCCAGCAGCGCAGGTACGCGCCGTGAGCAGTACTTC. Drawing the rest from reference TRBV7-2 and TRBJ2-7, the complete variable domain is GAGVSQSPSNKVTEKGKDVELRCDPISGHTALYWYRQSLGQGLEFLIYFQGNSAPDKSGLPSDRFSAERTGGSVSTLTIQRTQQEDSAVYLCASSAGTRREQYFGPGTRLTVT.

At least ten counts were recorded for this clonotype. The chain carries TRBV29-1 and TRBJ2-7; the D is unclear. Trimming pared 4 bases from V and 4 bases from J, leaving 11 bases between. This CDR3 contains 12 residues. Germline CDR1 and CDR2: SQVTM and ANQGSEA. The CDR3 coding sequence is TGCAGCGTTGGCCCATCCCAATACGAGCAGTACTTC. It yields the protein CSVGPSQYEQYF.

This chain connects TRBV15 to TRBJ2-3; maybe TRBD2 (6 bases). V was pared by 3 bases and J by 4 bases, with 14 bases between. Per the germline V gene, CDR1 is LNHNV and CDR2 is YYDKDF (reference sequence). The CDR3 is made up of 15 amino acids. The CDR3 is CATSSAAGGADTQYF. DNA of the CDR3: TGTGCCACCAGCAGTGCGGCGGGCGGGGCAGATACGCAGTATTTT.

As to this clonotype: This clone may be a read error of a much larger clone one base away. This sequence joins TRBV7-9 and TRBJ2-2; tentatively, D is TRBD2 (5 bases). CDR1 SEHNR and CDR2 FQNEAQ come from the germline V gene (reference sequence). This CDR3 comprises 16 residues. The CDR3 reads CTSSSKASLVTGELFF. The DNA for the CDR3 is TGTACCAGCAGCTCCAAGGCTAGCTTGGTAACCGGGGAGCTGTTTTTT.

This clonotype occurred many times. V usage is TRBV20-1 and J usage is TRBJ2-1; D uncertain. There are 12 residues in the CDR3. Germline-derived CDR1 and CDR2 are DFQATT and SNEGSKA (reference sequence). V dropped 6 bases and J dropped 4 bases, with 10 bases sitting between them. The CDR3, as DNA: TGCAGTGCCCTTCCAAGGTACAATGAGCAGTTCTTC. Residues: CSALPRYNEQFF.

This clonotype was detected once. The J gene is TRBJ2-1, the V gene TRBV20-1; 14 bases line up with TRBD2. CDR3 length: 17 amino acids. The germline V gene encodes CDR1 DFQATT and CDR2 SNEGSKA (reference sequence). V trimming: 4 bases; J trimming: 2 bases; junction bases outside the gene matches: 7. The CDR3 is CSAMGTSGGPTYNEQFF. CDR3 nucleotide sequence: TGCAGTGCTATGGGGACTAGCGGGGGCCCGACCTACAATGAGCAGTTCTTC.

The rearrangement uses TRBV7-9 and TRBJ2-1, with 8 bases matching TRBD2. CDR1 is SEHNR and CDR2 is FQNEAQ in the germline V gene (reference sequence). After removal of 5 bases from V and 10 bases from J, the junction contained 4 bases not matched to a gene. CDR3 length equals 12 residues. CDR3 residues: CASSLRLAEQFF. The CDR3 region has the DNA TGTGCCAGCAGCCTCAGACTAGCGGAGCAGTTCTTC.

This clonotype was seen only a few times. V and J are TRBV6-1 and TRBJ1-1; D is uncertain. Germline loops: CDR1 MNHNS, CDR2 SASEGT. Trimming took off 7 bases at V and 3 bases at J, with 12 bases between the two ends. This CDR3 comprises 13 residues. The DNA of the CDR3 is TGTGCCAGCAAATGGGAGGGAGACACTGAAGCTTTCTTT. Protein: CASKWEGDTEAFF.

This clonotype showed up many times. The chain is built from TRBV6-5 and TRBJ2-7; D unclear. The CDR3 extends over 12 amino acids. Trimming took off 4 bases at V and 2 bases at J, with 6 bases between the two ends. Germline V gene lookup returns CDR1 MNHEY and CDR2 SVGAGI. CDR3 protein: CASSSHAYEQYF. The DNA of the CDR3 is TGTGCCAGCAGTTCCCACGCCTACGAGCAGTACTTC.

This clonotype was picked up one time. The chain employs TRBV25-1 and TRBJ2-1; 9 bases fit TRBD2. This CDR3 is built from 16 residues. CDR1 is MGHDK, CDR2 SYGVNS, per germline. V lost 2 bases and J lost 2; bases outside the gene matches: 4. CDR3 loop: CASSEEGGRAYNEQFF. For the CDR3, the DNA is TGTGCCAGCAGTGAAGAAGGCGGGAGGGCCTACAATGAGCAGTTCTTC.

CDR3 protein: CASSEVGSYNEQFF. Written as DNA, the CDR3 is TGTGCCAGCAGCGAGGTGGGGAGCTACAATGAGCAGTTCTTC. The V and J genes are TRBV9 and TRBJ2-1; maybe TRBD2 (5 bases). The CDR3 is made up of 14 amino acids. Trimming removed 3 bases from V and 3 bases from J, with 10 bases in between. Germline V gives CDR1 SGDLS, CDR2 YYNGEE.

The table lists this clonotype with a few counts. Here the CDR3 reads CSAWDRAGNTIYF. CDR3 coding DNA: TGCAGTGCTTGGGACAGGGCTGGAAACACCATATATTTT. This chain joins TRBV20-1 and TRBJ1-3, with 9 bases matching TRBD1. Looked up from germline, CDR1 is DFQATT and CDR2 is SNEGSKA (reference sequence). Losses at the gene ends were 5 bases for V and 2 bases for J; bases not matched to a gene: 1. The length of the CDR3 is 13 residues.

V and J are TRBV3-1 and TRBJ2-7; D is perhaps TRBD1 (6 bases). Germline CDR1 LGHDT, CDR2 YNNKEL (reference sequence). The CDR3 consists of 16 residues. V was trimmed by 4 bases and J by 3 bases, leaving 19 bases between them. CDR3 sequence: CASSPELYAQGYEQYF. The CDR3 bases are TGTGCCAGCAGCCCCGAGTTGTATGCACAGGGCTACGAGCAGTACTTC.

This sequence joins TRBV10-3 and TRBJ1-2; no clear D gene. With 8 bases removed from V and 8 bases from J, the gap between germline ends came to 12 bases. Germline lookup yields CDR1 ENHRY and CDR2 SYGVKD. This CDR3 has 11 amino acids. The CDR3 nucleotides read TGTGCCATCTCCAAGGGCGAGGGCTACACCTTC. Residues: CAISKGEGYTF.

This clonotype was seen repeatedly, ten times or more. The V gene is TRBV20-1, the J gene TRBJ2-3; D perhaps matches TRBD1 (6 bases). V was shortened by 2 bases and J by 1 base, with 7 bases between the two germline ends. Germline V lookup: CDR1 DFQATT, CDR2 SNEGSKA (reference sequence). CDR3 length equals 13 residues. CDR3 protein: CSARRQGTDTQYF. DNA for the CDR3: TGCAGTGCTAGAAGACAGGGCACAGATACGCAGTATTTT.

The chain employs TRBV18 and TRBJ2-3; D unresolved. The ends were cut back, 3 bases at V and 1 base at J, with 8 bases in the middle. In germline, CDR1 is KGHSH, CDR2 LQKENI. This CDR3 has 14 residues. CDR3 region: CASSPRSGTDTQYF. CDR3 nucleotides: TGTGCCAGCTCACCGAGGTCAGGCACAGATACGCAGTATTTT.

The chain employs TRBV5-1 and TRBJ2-5; D might be TRBD1 (6 bases). The ends were cut back, 2 bases at V and 6 bases at J, with 20 bases in the middle. Germline-derived CDR1 and CDR2 are SGHRS and YFSETQ. This CDR3 region has 16 residues. CDR3 in amino acids: CASSFGEHRDFKTQYF. As DNA, the CDR3 is TGCGCCAGCAGCTTCGGGGAACACAGGGATTTTAAGACCCAGTACTTC.

The table lists this clonotype with a few counts. The chain couples TRBV14 to TRBJ2-3; 7 positions match TRBD2. Per germline, CDR1 SGHDN and CDR2 FVKESK. There are 15 residues in the CDR3. V lost 3 bases, J lost 2 bases, and 5 bases stayed unmatched. The CDR3 region is CASSQWEGSTDTQYF. Here the CDR3 DNA reads TGTGCCAGCAGCCAGTGGGAGGGATCCACAGATACGCAGTATTTT.

This clonotype was recorded only once. The rearrangement links TRBV12-3 or TRBV12-4 to TRBJ2-7; D could derive from TRBD1 or TRBD2 (5 bases each). The CDR3 totals 13 residues. The V and J ends lost 6 bases and 6 bases respectively, with 15 bases between them. This chain's CDR3 is CASRYSGTTEQYF. DNA of the CDR3: TGTGCCAGCAGGTACTCCGGGACCACCGAGCAGTACTTC.